The 19 T cell receptor beta chains below come from one sample, sequenced in a study of blood T cells in healthy people across ages (dated by TCRdb to 2014 to 2015). Library preparation used 5' RACE. Sequencer: Illumina HiSeq 2500. The second PCR ran for roughly 7 to 11 cycles and used a J-beta primer mix along with a sample-barcoded 5' primer. TCRdb redid the processing of the public reads, applying fastp at Q25 and MiXCR, and retained in-frame beta chains. Rows with one shared CDR3 protein collapse into an entry with the most common genes and DNA. The sample has about 970,000 distinct CDR3 sequences on record, roughly 50% of them singletons. The ten largest clonotypes hold about 21% of the sample. Sequencing was performed on blood. The receptors were gathered from a woman aged 60-75 years in good health.

The rearrangement joins TRBV7-6 to TRBJ2-7; no clear D gene. Germline values: CDR1 SGHVS, CDR2 FNYEAQ. V dropped 5 bases and J dropped 5 bases, with 22 bases sitting between them. The CDR3 extends over 16 amino acids. The CDR3 nucleotides are TGTGCCAGCAGCCATCGACCGGGCCCCAAGGGAAACGAGCAGTACTTC. Translation gives CASSHRPGPKGNEQYF.

V usage is TRBV7-9 and J usage is TRBJ2-7; possibly TRBD1 or TRBD2 for D (5 bases each). Between the trimmed V and J ends, which lost 4 bases and 0 bases, there was a span of 16 bases. This CDR3 is 16 amino acids long. From germline, CDR1 is SEHNR and CDR2 FQNEAQ (reference sequence). The DNA of the CDR3 is TGTGCCAGCAGCTCCCGGACGGGGCAGGACTCCTACGAGCAGTACTTC. It encodes CASSSRTGQDSYEQYF.

The rearrangement joins TRBV2 to TRBJ1-1, with D maybe TRBD1 (5 bases). Trimming removed 3 bases from V and 1 base from J, with 9 bases in between. Germline CDR1 SNHLY, CDR2 FYNNEI. CDR3 size: 14 residues. CDR3 coding DNA: TGTGCCAGCAGTGAGGATGGGGGGAACACTGAAGCTTTCTTT. It encodes CASSEDGGNTEAFF.

This clonotype was counted only a few times. The rearrangement joins TRBV27 to TRBJ2-7; tentatively, D is TRBD2 (5 bases). With 7 bases removed from V and 5 bases from J, the gap between germline ends came to 18 bases. CDR1 and CDR2 from the germline V gene are MNHEY and SMNVEV (reference sequence). The length of the CDR3 is 14 residues. CDR3 sequence: CASKGERRWDEQYF. The CDR3 DNA is TGTGCCAGCAAAGGCGAACGGAGGTGGGACGAGCAGTACTTC.

The chain links TRBV28 to TRBJ1-2; D is perhaps TRBD1 (6 bases). This CDR3 has 12 amino acids. The germline V gene has CDR1 MDHEN and CDR2 SYDVKM. V lost 3 bases and J lost 10, with 12 bases in between. In DNA form, the CDR3 reads TGTGCCAGCAGTTTCGGACGGGACAACTACACCTTC. Protein product: CASSFGRDNYTF.

This chain joins TRBV28 and TRBJ1-5, with a tentative D call TRBD1 (6 bases). Germline loops: CDR1 MDHEN, CDR2 SYDVKM. Between the trimmed V and J ends, which lost 7 bases and 7 bases, there was a span of 11 bases. The CDR3 consists of 12 residues. Here the CDR3 reads CASKGGRQPQHF. CDR3 bases: TGTGCCAGCAAGGGGGGCAGGCAGCCCCAGCATTTT. The variable domain in full, with the rest retrieved from reference TRBV28 and TRBJ1-5, is DVKVTQSSRYLVKRTGEKVFLECVQDMDHENMFWYRQDPGLGLRLIYFSYDVKMKEKGDIPEGYSVSREKKERFSLILESASTNQTSMYLCASKGGRQPQHFGDGTRLSIL.

This clonotype was seen once. This sequence joins TRBV6-6 and TRBJ2-7, with 11 bases lining up with TRBD1. V trimming: 6 bases; J trimming: 3 bases; junction bases outside the gene matches: 4. The CDR3 extends over 14 amino acids. Germline CDR1 MNHNY, CDR2 SVGAGI (reference sequence). The CDR3 region is CASRRDRGGYEQYF. In DNA form, the CDR3 reads TGTGCCAGCAGAAGGGACAGGGGGGGCTACGAGCAGTACTTC.

The rearrangement links TRBV2 to TRBJ2-1, with D possibly being TRBD1 (5 bases). Per the germline V gene, CDR1 is SNHLY and CDR2 is FYNNEI. This CDR3 has 13 amino acids. V was clipped by 4 bases and J by 9 bases, with 13 bases between them. The CDR3 here is CASSADSPSEQFF. CDR3 bases: TGTGCCAGCAGTGCCGACAGTCCAAGTGAGCAGTTCTTC.

The chain carries TRBV7-9 and TRBJ2-3; a weak D match, TRBD2 (6 bases). The CDR3 length is 15 residues. V lost 3 bases, J lost 1 base, and 11 bases lay in between. CDR1 SEHNR and CDR2 FQNEAQ come from the germline V gene (reference sequence). CDR3 in DNA: TGTGCCAGCAGCTTTATACTAGCAGGCACAGATACGCAGTATTTT. This encodes CASSFILAGTDTQYF.

This clonotype occurred a few times. V and J are TRBV28 and TRBJ2-7, with TRBD2 identical over 10 bases. Trimming cost V 11 bases and J 4 bases; bases outside gene matches: 8. Germline assignment: CDR1 MDHEN and CDR2 SYDVKM. The CDR3 has 13 residues. The CDR3 nucleotides read TGTGCCTGTAGGGCTAGCGGGAGTTACGAGCAGTACTTC. It translates to CACRASGSYEQYF.

The rearrangement uses TRBV20-1 and TRBJ2-7; 9 bases match TRBD2. Germline V gives CDR1 DFQATT, CDR2 SNEGSKA (reference sequence). The CDR3 covers 17 residues. The V segment lost 1 base and the J segment 2 bases; nucleotides outside the gene matches: 12. The CDR3 bases are TGCAGTGCTAGAGGTAGCGGGAGTACCACAAAACCCTACGAGCAGTACTTC. Protein sequence: CSARGSGSTTKPYEQYF.

The chain couples TRBV4-1 to TRBJ2-3; no reliable D call. The CDR3 has 12 amino acids. The V and J ends lost 1 base and 10 bases respectively, with 9 bases between them. Germline assignment: CDR1 MGHRA and CDR2 YSYEKL. As DNA, the CDR3 is TGCGCCAGCAGCCAAGCTAGGAGCGCGCAGTATTTT. Its translation: CASSQARSAQYF.

The rearrangement links TRBV27 to TRBJ2-7; D may be TRBD2 (5 bases). Germline V gene data show CDR1 as MNHEY and CDR2 as SMNVEV (reference sequence). Trimming took off 3 bases at V and 2 bases at J, with 11 bases between the two ends. CDR3 size: 14 residues. The CDR3 here is CASSLAGSAYEQYF. The CDR3 DNA is TGTGCCAGCAGTTTGGCGGGTTCTGCCTACGAGCAGTACTTC.

The gene calls are TRBV27 and TRBJ1-1; 9 nucleotides line up with TRBD1. CDR1 MNHEY and CDR2 SMNVEV come from the germline V gene (reference sequence). This CDR3 is 14 amino acids long. The V gene end was trimmed by 2 bases and the J gene end by 4 bases; junction bases not matched to a gene: 2. This CDR3 is CASSLGQGSTEAFF. The CDR3 DNA follows: TGTGCCAGCAGTTTAGGACAGGGGAGCACTGAAGCTTTCTTT.

In this sample, this clonotype turned up a few times. The CDR3, as DNA: TGTGCCAGCAAAGATCCGGATAAACCCTCCTACGAGCAGTACTTC. It encodes CASKDPDKPSYEQYF. This chain joins TRBV7-2 and TRBJ2-7; no clear D gene. Trimming took off 7 bases at V and 0 bases at J, with 16 bases between the two ends. Germline values: CDR1 SGHTA, CDR2 FQGNSA. The length of the CDR3 is 15 residues. Filled out from reference TRBV7-2 and TRBJ2-7, the complete variable domain reads GAGVSQSPSNKVTEKGKDVELRCDPISGHTALYWYRQSLGQGLEFLIYFQGNSAPDKSGLPSDRFSAERTGGSVSTLTIQRTQQEDSAVYLCASKDPDKPSYEQYFGPGTRLTVT.

The rearrangement joins TRBV7-2 to TRBJ2-1; D gene ambiguous. The CDR3 has 15 residues. CDR1 SGHTA and CDR2 FQGNSA come from the germline V gene. V was clipped by 4 bases and J by 8 bases, with 18 bases between them. The CDR3 is CASSSIIVRGHEQFF. CDR3 nucleotides: TGTGCCAGCAGCTCAATAATCGTAAGAGGTCATGAGCAGTTCTTC. The full variable domain, in which reference TRBV7-2 and TRBJ2-1 provide the parts outside the CDR3, is GAGVSQSPSNKVTEKGKDVELRCDPISGHTALYWYRQSLGQGLEFLIYFQGNSAPDKSGLPSDRFSAERTGGSVSTLTIQRTQQEDSAVYLCASSSIIVRGHEQFFGPGTRLTVL.

This chain uses TRBV2 with TRBJ1-4; D call uncertain. The germline V and J ends were trimmed by 7 bases and 7 bases, with 16 bases remaining between them. Germline V gene lookup returns CDR1 SNHLY and CDR2 FYNNEI. The CDR3 covers 14 residues. CDR3 amino acids: CASILDFGREKLFF. The DNA for the CDR3 is TGTGCCAGCATCCTGGACTTTGGTCGTGAAAAACTGTTTTTT.

Notes on this clonotype: The junction departs from the called germline gene at one end, perhaps through a read error. V is TRBV20-1 and J is TRBJ2-7; D not resolved. The CDR3 loop spans 13 amino acids. Germline CDR1 is DFQATT and CDR2 is SNEGSKA (reference sequence). The CDR3 protein is CSARDSWVFEQYF. The CDR3 DNA reads TGCAGTGCCAGAGATTCGTGGGTTTTCGAGCAGTACTTC.

The gene calls are TRBV7-2 and TRBJ2-1; 11 bases map to TRBD1. The CDR3 length is 16 residues. CDR1 is SGHTA and CDR2 is FQGNSA in the germline V gene. Trimming took 1 base from V and 5 from J; bases not matched to a gene: 4. The CDR3 protein is CASSLEGQGAHNEQFF. The DNA of the CDR3 is TGTGCCAGCAGCTTAGAAGGACAGGGGGCCCACAATGAGCAGTTCTTC.